A single sample gave rise to the 18 T cell receptor beta chains below, sequenced in a study of T cell responses to AZD1222 COVID-19 vaccine. The repertoire was sequenced with immunoSEQ multiplex PCR; TCRdb's copy has only in-frame clones and lacks some. The repertoire includes about 83,000 clones, under 95% of them detected once, and less than 5.5% sits in the top ten. Source: peripheral blood, taken on day 0 of MenACWY control vaccination. These receptors all stem from an adult in good health.

The V call is TRBV6-1, the J call TRBJ2-7; 10 bases are a match to TRBD2. The germline V gene encodes CDR1 MNHNS and CDR2 SASEGT. The CDR3 runs 16 residues. With V trimmed by 2 bases and J by 2 bases, 6 bases remained unmatched. The CDR3 is CASSESASGRAYEQYF. CDR3 coding DNA: TGTGCCAGCAGTGAATCCGCGAGCGGGAGGGCCTACGAGCAGTACTTC.

The chain employs TRBV30 and TRBJ2-7, with D perhaps given as TRBD1 or TRBD2 (5 bases each). Germline-derived CDR1 and CDR2 are GTSNPN and SVGIG (reference sequence). The CDR3 is 14 amino acids. V dropped 3 bases and J dropped 6 bases, with 18 bases sitting between them. The CDR3 protein is CAWSAIRPGAEQYF. In nucleotides, the CDR3 is TGTGCCTGGAGCGCCATCAGACCCGGGGCCGAGCAGTACTTC.

This clone has just a few counts. The J gene is TRBJ1-2, the V gene TRBV3-1 (or the pseudogene TRBV3-2); D is undetermined. V was shortened by 0 bases and J by 4 bases, with 9 bases between the two germline ends. Germline lookup yields CDR1 LGHDT and CDR2 YNNKEL (reference sequence). The CDR3 runs to 14 residues. Here the CDR3 reads CASSQDQLGYGYTF. For the CDR3, the DNA is TGTGCCAGCAGCCAAGATCAGTTGGGCTATGGCTACACCTTC.

CDR3 sequence (DNA): TGTGCCAGTAGTATCAGTATGAACACTGAAGCTTTCTTT. The encoded protein is CASSISMNTEAFF. The rearrangement uses TRBV19 and TRBJ1-1; D unclear. Germline V lookup: CDR1 LNHDA, CDR2 SQIVND (reference sequence). V was shortened by 3 bases and J by 0 bases, with 5 bases between the two germline ends. The CDR3 contains 13 residues.

This clone has more than one count but fewer than ten. The chain uses TRBV9 and TRBJ2-1, with D possibly matching TRBD1 (6 bases). Trimming stripped 4 bases from V and 5 bases from J, with 10 bases between. Germline lookup yields CDR1 SGDLS and CDR2 YYNGEE. This CDR3 region has 13 residues. DNA of the CDR3: TGTGCCAGCAGCCCGCGGACAGACAATGAGCAGTTCTTC. Its protein is CASSPRTDNEQFF.

V usage is TRBV3-1 (or the pseudogene TRBV3-2) and J usage is TRBJ2-1, with 13 bases lining up with TRBD2. CDR3 length: 15 residues. V trimming: 4 bases; J trimming: 4 bases; junction bases outside the gene matches: 1. Germline loops: CDR1 LGHDT, CDR2 YNNKEL (reference sequence). The DNA of the CDR3 is TGTGCCAGCAGCCGGACTAGCGGGGGATACAATGAGCAGTTCTTC. It specifies CASSRTSGGYNEQFF.

CDR3 coding DNA: TGTGCCAGCAGCCACGAGGGGTCAGGCTATGGCTACACCTTC. This sequence encodes CASSHEGSGYGYTF. This rearrangement joins TRBV3-1 (or the pseudogene TRBV3-2) to TRBJ1-2; possible D gene TRBD1, 5 bases. Germline V lookup: CDR1 LGHDT, CDR2 YNNKEL (reference sequence). V was clipped by 3 bases and J by 4 bases, with 12 bases between them. The CDR3 is 14 amino acids.

J is TRBJ1-1 and V is TRBV18; 9 bases fit TRBD1. CDR1 and CDR2 (germline): KGHSH, LQKENI. V was clipped by 2 bases and J by 4 bases; unmatched bases: 5. This CDR3 comprises 15 residues. The CDR3 spells CASSPGTGRITEAFF. In DNA form, the CDR3 reads TGTGCCAGCTCACCAGGGACAGGGAGGATCACTGAAGCTTTCTTT.

V usage is TRBV7-9 and J usage is TRBJ1-2; TRBD1 matches at 7 bases. V gave up 6 bases and J gave up 3 bases; unmatched junction bases: 7. The CDR3 spans 14 residues. Germline V gene data show CDR1 as SEHNR and CDR2 as FQNEAQ (reference sequence). The CDR3 DNA reads TGTGCCAGCAGGTCCCACGGGACAGACTATGGCTACACCTTC. This sequence encodes CASRSHGTDYGYTF.

This chain connects TRBV24-1 to TRBJ2-3; 9 bases agree with TRBD2. Germline V gene sequence: CDR1 KGHDR, CDR2 SFDVKD. The CDR3 extends over 17 amino acids. Trimming at V came to 4 bases and at J to 6 bases, leaving 13 bases not matched to a gene. The chain's CDR3 is CATSEVASSGRGDTQYF. CDR3 DNA: TGTGCCACCAGTGAAGTTGCTAGTAGCGGGAGAGGCGATACGCAGTATTTT.

V usage is TRBV7-9 and J usage is TRBJ2-1, with 9 nucleotides matching TRBD2. CDR3 length: 15 residues. With 5 bases clipped from V and 7 bases from J, the junction kept 9 bases outside the gene matches. Germline lookup yields CDR1 SEHNR and CDR2 FQNEAQ (reference sequence). CDR3 in DNA: TGTGCCAGCAGCGCCCCGGGACTAGCCCTTAATGAGCAGTTCTTC. As protein: CASSAPGLALNEQFF.

The J gene is TRBJ1-5, the V gene TRBV5-5; D gene unclear. CDR3 length equals 15 residues. The germline CDR1 and CDR2 sequences are SGHKS and YYEKEE (reference sequence). V shed 4 bases and J shed 4 bases, with 15 bases lying between them. This CDR3 reads CASSHTAASNQPQHF. In DNA, the CDR3 is TGTGCCAGCAGCCACACAGCGGCGAGTAATCAGCCCCAGCATTTT. Using reference TRBV5-5 and TRBJ1-5 for the parts outside the CDR3, the full variable domain is DAGVTQSPTHLIKTRGQQVTLRCSPISGHKSVSWYQQVLGQGPQFIFQYYEKEERGRGNFPDRFSARQFPNYSSELNVNALLLGDSALYLCASSHTAASNQPQHFGDGTRLSIL.

The chain has TRBV6-5 and TRBJ2-7; 11 nucleotides agree with TRBD1. V shed 7 bases and J 5 bases; nucleotides not matched to a gene: 10. The CDR3 is 15 amino acids. In germline, CDR1 is MNHEY, CDR2 SVGAGI. The CDR3 DNA follows: TGTGCCAGCACTGTAGGACAGGGGGCGTCGGACGAGCAGTACTTC. This sequence encodes CASTVGQGASDEQYF.

V is TRBV7-9 and J is TRBJ1-2, with D possibly being TRBD1 (6 bases). The germline CDR1 and CDR2 sequences are SEHNR and FQNEAQ (reference sequence). The CDR3 spans 13 residues. Trimming left V 5 bases short and J 8 bases short, with 15 bases between. The DNA for the CDR3 is TGTGCCAGCAGCCAAGGGAACGGACAGGGCTACACCTTC. As protein: CASSQGNGQGYTF.

CDR3 residues: CASSYGPEGLGSPLHF. The CDR3 DNA follows: TGTGCCAGCAGTTATGGGCCGGAGGGGCTCGGGTCACCCCTCCACTTT. This sequence joins TRBV11-2 and TRBJ1-6; TRBD1 might be the D (5 bases). There are 16 residues in the CDR3. CDR1 SGHAT and CDR2 FQNNGV come from the germline V gene. Trimming took off 6 bases at V and 10 bases at J, with 22 bases between the two ends.

The CDR3 loop reads CASSLDRRDSKNIQYF. The CDR3 nucleotides read TGCGCCAGCAGCCTCGACCGTCGGGACTCTAAAAACATTCAGTACTTC. The gene calls are TRBV5-1 and TRBJ2-4, with TRBD2 as a possible D gene (6 bases). The CDR3 runs 16 residues. Germline assignment: CDR1 SGHRS and CDR2 YFSETQ. With 4 bases removed from V and 4 bases from J, the gap between germline ends came to 18 bases.

The rearrangement uses TRBV30 and TRBJ1-3, with D possibly being TRBD1 (6 bases). Trimming shortened V by 4 bases and J by 2 bases, and 12 bases separated the two germline ends. Germline lookup yields CDR1 GTSNPN and CDR2 SVGIG (reference sequence). CDR3 length equals 14 residues. CDR3 in amino acids: CAWIKRGTGNTIYF. In DNA form, the CDR3 reads TGTGCCTGGATCAAAAGGGGGACTGGAAACACCATATATTTT.

This clone was detected once. CDR3 in DNA: TGTGCCAGCAGCGTCAATATAGCGGGGCTCAATGAGCAGTTCTTC. Protein: CASSVNIAGLNEQFF. The rearrangement uses TRBV7-2 and TRBJ2-1; 8 nucleotides match TRBD2. The CDR3 runs to 15 residues. Germline values: CDR1 SGHTA, CDR2 FQGNSA. Trimming took 5 bases from V and 6 from J; bases not matched to a gene: 9.